The 23 T cell receptor beta chains in this list originate from one sample, sequenced in a study. Treg sorting used a CD4+CD25+CD127-/low gate. TCRdb reprocessed the 5' RACE reads with MiXCR, giving one entry per CDR3 protein. The sample carries 6,000 to 7,500 distinct CDR3 sequences, around 72% recorded once. Sample: tumor-infiltrating Tregs sorted from the breast tumor. These receptors came from a female donor with breast cancer.

This sequence joins TRBV5-1 and TRBJ2-3; the D call may be TRBD1 or TRBD2 (5 bases each). Germline V gives CDR1 SGHRS, CDR2 YFSETQ. This CDR3 spans 14 amino acids. V shed 3 bases and J shed 6 bases, with 14 bases lying between them. DNA for the CDR3: TGCGCCAGCAGCTATGGGGGTGCGCAGGATACGCAGTATTTT. It specifies CASSYGGAQDTQYF. Combining the CDR3 with reference TRBV5-1 and TRBJ2-3 gives the whole variable domain KAGVTQTPRYLIKTRGQQVTLSCSPISGHRSVSWYQQTPGQGLQFLFEYFSETQRNKGNFPGRFSGRQFSNSRSEMNVSTLELGDSALYLCASSYGGAQDTQYFGPGTRLTVL.

The rearrangement uses TRBV7-6 and TRBJ2-5; unclear D gene. CDR1 and CDR2 (germline): SGHVS, FNYEAQ. The CDR3 consists of 14 residues. V was clipped by 1 base and J by 8 bases, with 14 bases between them. The CDR3 region is CASSLDGTPHTQYF. Written as DNA, the CDR3 is TGTGCCAGCAGCTTAGATGGCACCCCGCATACCCAGTACTTC.

With respect to this clonotype: An end of the junction does not agree with germline; a read error may underlie this. The CDR3 region is CASSSQGATGGNTEALF. CDR3 sequence (DNA): TGTGCCAGCAGTTCACAGGGGGCGACAGGGGGGAACACTGAAGCTCTCTTT. The rearrangement joins TRBV12-3 or TRBV12-4 to TRBJ1-1, with TRBD1 matching over 9 bases. The CDR3 spans 17 residues.

V gene TRBV5-1 combines with J gene TRBJ2-2; 9 nucleotides align to TRBD1. This CDR3 is built from 16 residues. After removal of 4 bases from V and 0 bases from J, the junction contained 4 bases not matched to a gene. CDR1 is SGHRS, CDR2 YFSETQ, per germline. The DNA of the CDR3 is TGCGCCAGCAGCACCCGACAGGGGGCGAACACCGGGGAGCTGTTTTTT. Translated, it gives CASSTRQGANTGELFF.

This clonotype was observed once. This chain uses TRBV20-1 with TRBJ1-1; possible D gene TRBD1, 6 bases. The CDR3 extends over 13 amino acids. Germline V CDR1 and CDR2: DFQATT, SNEGSKA (reference sequence). V was clipped by 5 bases and J by 1 base, with 11 bases between them. The CDR3 loop is CSAAGVGNTEAFF. In DNA form, the CDR3 reads TGCAGTGCTGCAGGGGTCGGGAACACTGAAGCTTTCTTT.

The gene calls are TRBV5-6 and TRBJ2-3, with D uncertain. This CDR3 spans 16 amino acids. Germline V gene sequence: CDR1 SGHDT, CDR2 YYEEEE. The V gene lost 2 bases and the J gene lost 0 bases, with 13 bases spanning the gap. This CDR3 reads CASSFRLGGSTDTQYF. The CDR3 DNA reads TGTGCCAGCAGCTTTAGGTTAGGTGGCAGCACAGATACGCAGTATTTT.

Regarding this clonotype: The junction departs from germline at one end; a sequencing error may be responsible. This chain connects TRBV12-3 or TRBV12-4 to TRBJ1-6, with D uncertain. This CDR3 has 13 residues. CDR3 DNA sequence: TGTGTCAGCAGTGCAACCGGGAATTCACCCCTCCACTTT. The encoded protein is CVSSATGNSPLHF.

The V call is TRBV10-3, the J call TRBJ2-5; D is perhaps TRBD1 or TRBD2 (6 bases each). Germline assignment: CDR1 ENHRY and CDR2 SYGVKD. CDR3 length equals 15 residues. The V end was cut by 2 bases, the J end by 2 bases, with 12 bases between. DNA for the CDR3: TGTGCCATCAGTGAGGTAGGGGGGAATCAAGAGACCCAGTACTTC. Translating it yields CAISEVGGNQETQYF.

The rearrangement joins TRBV12-3 or TRBV12-4 to TRBJ2-2; D is unclear. V was clipped by 8 bases and J by 4 bases, with 5 bases between them. This CDR3 region has 11 residues. CDR3 nucleotide sequence: TGTGCCAGCCTAATCACCGGGGAGCTGTTTTTT. Protein sequence: CASLITGELFF.

The J gene is TRBJ1-2, the V gene TRBV9; TRBD1 is a possible D gene (6 bases). Between the trimmed V and J ends, which lost 4 bases and 4 bases, there was a span of 11 bases. The CDR3 extends over 13 amino acids. Germline V CDR1 and CDR2: SGDLS, YYNGEE. The DNA of the CDR3 is TGTGCCAGCAGCCCTCCACAGGGCTATGGCTACACCTTC. It encodes CASSPPQGYGYTF. The whole variable domain, remainder taken from reference TRBV9 and TRBJ1-2, is DSGVTQTPKHLITATGQRVTLRCSPRSGDLSVYWYQQSLDQGLQFLIQYYNGEERAKGNILERFSAQQFPDLHSELNLSSLELGDSALYFCASSPPQGYGYTFGSGTRLTVV.

This clonotype occurred a few times. The chain combines TRBV29-1 with TRBJ2-5, with TRBD2 matching 7 bases. The CDR3 extends over 15 amino acids. The ends lost 4 bases at V and 2 bases at J; junction bases unmatched: 10. Germline V gene sequence: CDR1 SQVTM, CDR2 ANQGSEA. The CDR3 DNA reads TGCAGCGTTGCGGCTAGCGGAGCTCGGCAAGAGACCCAGTACTTC. Encoded protein: CSVAASGARQETQYF.

CDR3 protein: CASSLSGEAPQHF. In DNA form, the CDR3 reads TGTGCCAGCAGCTTATCCGGGGAGGCGCCCCAGCATTTT. The V call is TRBV13, the J call TRBJ1-5; D gene unclear. V lost 2 bases, J lost 9 bases, and 11 bases lay in between. The CDR3 runs 13 residues. The germline CDR1 and CDR2 sequences are PRHDT and FYEKMQ (reference sequence).

The chain has TRBV7-6 and TRBJ2-3; 8 bases line up with TRBD2. The CDR3 covers 15 residues. CDR1 is SGHVS, CDR2 FNYEAQ, per germline. Losses at the gene ends were 5 bases for V and 2 bases for J; bases not matched to a gene: 6. The CDR3 protein is CASSPGTRLTDTQYF. The CDR3 DNA is TGTGCCAGCAGCCCCGGGACTAGACTCACAGATACGCAGTATTTT.

The V gene is TRBV30, the J gene TRBJ2-2; 9 nucleotides align to TRBD1. The CDR3 loop spans 15 amino acids. The V gene end was trimmed by 4 bases and the J gene end by 10 bases; junction bases not matched to a gene: 13. The germline CDR1 and CDR2 sequences are GTSNPN and SVGIG (reference sequence). CDR3 in DNA: TGTGCCTGGACTTCTTATACAGGGGGCTTCGAGGAGCTGTTTTTT. Protein: CAWTSYTGGFEELFF.

This clonotype was seen a few times. The V gene is TRBV25-1, the J gene TRBJ1-1; 9 bases are shared with TRBD1. In germline, CDR1 is MGHDK, CDR2 SYGVNS. CDR3 length: 16 amino acids. J gave up 6 bases and V 6 bases, and 14 bases lay outside the gene matches. CDR3 region: CASSQIMGQGRPEAFF. As DNA, the CDR3 is TGTGCCAGCAGCCAGATCATGGGACAGGGTCGTCCTGAAGCTTTCTTT.

V is TRBV12-3 or TRBV12-4 and J is TRBJ1-2; no definite D call. Trimming left V 0 bases short and J 6 bases short, with 11 bases between. The CDR3 totals 14 residues. This chain's CDR3 is CASSLANGRDGYTF. The CDR3, as DNA: TGTGCCAGCAGTTTAGCGAACGGGAGGGATGGCTACACCTTC.

This chain uses TRBV5-6 with TRBJ1-2, with TRBD1 matching 7 bases. Unmatched junction bases numbered 10, after V lost 2 bases and J lost 3 bases. Germline V gives CDR1 SGHDT, CDR2 YYEEEE. The CDR3 extends over 16 amino acids. CDR3 DNA: TGTGCCAGCAGCTTATTGTTAGACAGGGTGGACTATGGCTACACCTTC. This sequence encodes CASSLLLDRVDYGYTF.

On this clonotype itself: Given the absence of the conserved phenylalanine or tryptophan at the CDR3 end, a read error is likely. This rearrangement joins TRBV9 to TRBJ2-1; tentative D call: TRBD2 (6 bases). This CDR3 comprises 15 residues. Trimming cost V 0 bases and J 9 bases, with 16 bases left between them. The germline gives CDR1 SGDLS, CDR2 YYNGEE. The CDR3 DNA reads TGTGCCAGCAGCGTAGGGGAGGTCCAATGGAGTGAGCAGTTCCTC. It encodes CASSVGEVQWSEQFL.

The J gene is TRBJ2-1, the V gene TRBV30, with 9 bases that match TRBD2. There are 14 residues in the CDR3. Germline trimming cut 5 bases from V and 16 bases from J; bases unmatched to any gene: 18. Germline-derived CDR1 and CDR2 are GTSNPN and SVGIG (reference sequence). The CDR3 sequence is CAWGPPLAGSLLFF. The CDR3 DNA sequence: TGTGCCTGGGGCCCTCCTCTAGCGGGGTCCCTTCTATTCTTC.

This clonotype was picked up a small number of times. This sequence joins TRBV20-1 and TRBJ2-7; TRBD2 matches 10 bases. V dropped 3 bases and J dropped 3; count of bases not matched to a gene: 5. Germline-derived CDR1 and CDR2 are DFQATT and SNEGSKA (reference sequence). The CDR3 sequence is 14 residues long. The CDR3 DNA follows: TGCAGTGCTAGTTTAGCGGGAGGACACTACGAGCAGTACTTC. Encoded protein: CSASLAGGHYEQYF.

The chain is built from TRBV5-1 and TRBJ2-5, with a possible D match to TRBD1 (6 bases). The V end lost 4 bases, the J end lost 3 bases, and 16 bases lay between the germline ends. This CDR3 has 15 amino acids. CDR1 is SGHRS, CDR2 YFSETQ, per germline. The DNA for the CDR3 is TGCGCCAGCAGCGTCGACGGGACAACTAAAGAGACCCAGTACTTC. Amino acids: CASSVDGTTKETQYF. Complete variable domain (other parts from reference TRBV5-1 and TRBJ2-5): KAGVTQTPRYLIKTRGQQVTLSCSPISGHRSVSWYQQTPGQGLQFLFEYFSETQRNKGNFPGRFSGRQFSNSRSEMNVSTLELGDSALYLCASSVDGTTKETQYFGPGTRLLVL.

This chain joins TRBV6-1 and TRBJ2-7; weak D call: TRBD2 (6 bases). Germline V gene data show CDR1 as MNHNS and CDR2 as SASEGT. There are 15 residues in the CDR3. The ends were cut back, 6 bases at V and 1 base at J, with 16 bases in the middle. The CDR3 reads CASSPWGVSSYEQYF. CDR3 DNA sequence: TGTGCCAGCAGCCCCTGGGGGGTTTCGTCCTACGAGCAGTACTTC.

This chain links TRBV5-1 with TRBJ2-1, with 7 bases aligning to TRBD1. CDR1 is SGHRS, CDR2 YFSETQ, per germline. V lost 4 bases to trimming and J lost 5 bases; unmatched junction nucleotides: 9. This CDR3 has 15 residues. CDR3 DNA sequence: TGCGCCAGCAGCCGGCCGGGACAGCCTAACAATGAGCAGTTCTTC. Its translation is CASSRPGQPNNEQFF.